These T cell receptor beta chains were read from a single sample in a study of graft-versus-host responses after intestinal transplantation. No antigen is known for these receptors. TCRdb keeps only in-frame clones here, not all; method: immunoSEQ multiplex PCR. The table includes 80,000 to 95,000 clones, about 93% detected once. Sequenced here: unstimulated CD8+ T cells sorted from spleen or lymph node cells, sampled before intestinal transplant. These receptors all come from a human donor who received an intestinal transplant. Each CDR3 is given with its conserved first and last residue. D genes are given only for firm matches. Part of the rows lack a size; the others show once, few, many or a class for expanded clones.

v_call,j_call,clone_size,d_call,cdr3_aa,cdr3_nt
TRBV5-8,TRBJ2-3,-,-,CASSLRSGGGLDTQYF,TGTGCCAGCAGCTTGAGATCGGGCGGCGGGTTAGATACGCAGTATTTT
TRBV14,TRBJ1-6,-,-,CASSHTRGPGPPYNSPLHF,TGTGCCAGCAGCCACACCAGAGGGCCGGGCCCACCATATAATTCACCCCTCCACTTT
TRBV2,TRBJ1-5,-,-,CASSDTGSNQPQHF,TGTGCCAGCAGTGACACAGGGAGCAATCAGCCCCAGCATTTT
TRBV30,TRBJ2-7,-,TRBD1,CAWGDRGLSYEQYF,TGTGCCTGGGGGGACAGGGGGCTCTCCTACGAGCAGTACTTC
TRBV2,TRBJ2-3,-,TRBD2,CASSKTYLAGGHTDTQYF,TGTGCCAGCAGTAAAACTTACCTAGCGGGGGGACACACAGATACGCAGTATTTT
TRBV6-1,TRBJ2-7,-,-,CASSDSGPATYEQYF,TGTGCCAGCAGTGATTCGGGTCCTGCAACCTACGAGCAGTACTTC
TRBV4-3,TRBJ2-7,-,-,CASSQAQGHYEQYF,TGCGCCAGCAGCCAAGCACAGGGCCACTACGAGCAGTACTTC
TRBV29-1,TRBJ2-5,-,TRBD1,CSVRDSEETQYF,TGCAGCGTAAGGGACAGTGAAGAGACCCAGTACTTC
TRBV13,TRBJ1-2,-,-,CASRTRTDEYYGYTF,TGTGCCAGCAGGACCCGGACAGACGAATACTATGGCTACACCTTC
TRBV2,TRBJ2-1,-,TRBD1,CASSDPTGYDNEQFF,TGTGCCAGCAGTGATCCGACAGGGTACGACAATGAGCAGTTCTTC
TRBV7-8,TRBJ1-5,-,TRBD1,CASSLGGTEVIRNQPQHF,TGTGCCAGCAGCTTAGGAGGGACAGAGGTGATACGGAATCAGCCCCAGCATTTT
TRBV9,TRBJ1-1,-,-,CASSAGQNTEAFF,TGTGCCAGCAGCGCGGGACAGAACACTGAAGCTTTCTTT
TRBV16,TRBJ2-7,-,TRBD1,CASSRLTGNGEQYF,TGTGCCAGCAGCCGCCTGACAGGGAATGGGGAGCAGTACTTC
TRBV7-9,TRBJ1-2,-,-,CASSLANGYSIGYTF,TGTGCCAGCAGCTTAGCGAACGGCTACAGTATTGGCTACACCTTC
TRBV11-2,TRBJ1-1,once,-,CASSLVAGVNTEAFF,TGTGCCAGCAGCTTAGTGGCGGGGGTGAACACTGAAGCTTTCTTT
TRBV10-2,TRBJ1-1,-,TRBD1,CASSDPGQAGTEAFF,TGCGCCAGCAGTGACCCCGGACAGGCTGGCACTGAAGCTTTCTTT
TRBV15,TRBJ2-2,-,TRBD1,CATSKRRDRGRAGELFF,TGTGCCACCAGCAAACGACGGGACAGGGGGCGCGCCGGGGAGCTGTTTTTT
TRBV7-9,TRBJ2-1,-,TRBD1,CASSPNRGNEQFF,TGTGCCAGCAGCCCCAACAGGGGAAATGAGCAGTTCTTC
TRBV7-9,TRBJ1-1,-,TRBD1,CASSLWDRESDVAFF,TGTGCCAGCAGCTTATGGGACAGGGAGTCTGATGTAGCTTTCTTT
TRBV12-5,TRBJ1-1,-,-,CASGLDRVNTEAFF,TGTGCTAGTGGTTTGGACAGGGTTAACACTGAAGCTTTCTTT
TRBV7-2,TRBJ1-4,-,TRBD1,CASSWRLEAQGANEKLFF,TGTGCCAGCAGCTGGCGATTAGAGGCCCAGGGGGCTAATGAAAAACTGTTTTTT